The 30 T cell receptor beta chains presented below share a single source sample, sequenced in a study of T cells in Graves' hyperthyroidism and ophthalmopathy. What was amplified from RNA transcripts were TCR beta CDR3 regions. The TCR CDR3 first-round RT-PCR relied on the HTBI primer set. TCRdb re-called the multiplex PCR reads through MiXCR, storing one row per CDR3 protein. The sample yields hundreds of thousands of distinct CDR3 sequences, approximately 19% seen once. What was sequenced was blood. Source of these receptors: a man in his forties or fifties with Graves' ophthalmopathy.

This chain joins TRBV28 and TRBJ2-3; 10 positions match TRBD2. Germline V gene data show CDR1 as MDHEN and CDR2 as SYDVKM. The V segment lost 6 bases and the J segment 8 bases; nucleotides outside the gene matches: 14. This CDR3 has 16 residues. Here the CDR3 DNA reads TGTGCCAGCAGCCCCCCGGTGAGCGGGAGGGCCCGTACGCAGTATTTT. Its translation is CASSPPVSGRARTQYF.

The genes are TRBV6-1 and TRBJ2-7; TRBD1 matches 9 bases. V shed 8 bases, J shed 5 bases, and the junction held 10 bases outside the gene matches. The CDR3 consists of 14 residues. The germline gives CDR1 MNHNS, CDR2 SASEGT. CDR3 residues: CASGQQGAGNEQYF. For the CDR3, the DNA is TGTGCCAGCGGTCAACAGGGGGCGGGGAACGAGCAGTACTTC.

The chain recombines TRBV27 with TRBJ1-6, with 11 bases identical to TRBD1. Germline V CDR1 and CDR2: MNHEY, SMNVEV (reference sequence). V was clipped by 4 bases and J by 17 bases; unmatched bases: 4. The CDR3 totals 12 residues. For the CDR3, the DNA is TGTGCCAGCAGTTGGACAGGGGGCCAAATCCACTTT. Translating it yields CASSWTGGQIHF.

The V and J genes are TRBV7-6 and TRBJ2-1; 9 nucleotides match TRBD2. This CDR3 is 16 amino acids long. V was clipped by 5 bases and J by 5 bases; unmatched bases: 10. Germline V lookup: CDR1 SGHVS, CDR2 FNYEAQ. This chain's CDR3 is CASSVPGLANHNEQFF. The CDR3 DNA reads TGTGCCAGCAGCGTTCCGGGACTAGCAAATCACAATGAGCAGTTCTTC.

This clonotype was detected many times. The CDR3 sequence: CASSLAGVGFVDHNEQFF. The CDR3 nucleotides read TGTGCCAGCAGCTTAGCAGGGGTGGGCTTCGTAGATCACAATGAGCAGTTCTTC. The chain joins TRBV5-5 to TRBJ2-1; D possibly corresponds to TRBD1 (6 bases). Germline V gives CDR1 SGHKS, CDR2 YYEKEE (reference sequence). This CDR3 contains 18 residues. V lost 2 bases and J 5 bases, leaving 23 bases between the germline ends.

J is TRBJ1-4 and V is TRBV15; D remains unclear. Germline V gives CDR1 LNHNV, CDR2 YYDKDF (reference sequence). The CDR3 length is 14 residues. V was cut by 3 bases and J by 4 bases, with 9 bases left in between. CDR3 in DNA: TGTGCCACCAGCAGGAGAATCGTTAATGAAAAACTGTTTTTT. Its translation is CATSRRIVNEKLFF.

The sample holds many counts of this clonotype. The chain has TRBV28 and TRBJ1-1; maybe TRBD1 (6 bases). The V gene's germline CDR1 is MDHEN and CDR2 SYDVKM. Deletions cut 3 bases from V and 0 bases from J, with 17 bases between. The CDR3 totals 17 residues. The DNA of the CDR3 is TGTGCCAGCAGTTTGCTGGGGGGCCTGGGGGTGAACACTGAAGCTTTCTTT. The encoded protein is CASSLLGGLGVNTEAFF.

CDR3 amino acids: CASSWSPGVAHNEQFF. DNA of the CDR3: TGTGCCAGCAGCTGGAGCCCGGGAGTGGCCCACAATGAGCAGTTCTTC. The chain employs TRBV3-1 and TRBJ2-1, with a possible D match to TRBD2 (6 bases). The germline V gene encodes CDR1 LGHDT and CDR2 YNNKEL (reference sequence). The CDR3 has 16 amino acids. V was pared by 5 bases and J by 5 bases, with 19 bases between.

This clonotype has only a few counts. The genes are TRBV27 and TRBJ2-2, with 8 bases lining up with TRBD1. Germline V gene lookup returns CDR1 MNHEY and CDR2 SMNVEV (reference sequence). Germline trimming cut 3 bases from V and 4 bases from J; bases unmatched to any gene: 4. The CDR3 sequence is 15 residues long. The CDR3 DNA is TGTGCCAGCAGTTTTCGACAGGGGAGCACCGGGGAGCTGTTTTTT. Protein: CASSFRQGSTGELFF.

The chain carries TRBV19 and TRBJ1-5; 12 bases map to TRBD1. This CDR3 is 17 amino acids long. Germline CDR1 LNHDA, CDR2 SQIVND (reference sequence). J gave up 7 bases and V 2 bases, and 9 bases lay outside the gene matches. The CDR3 sequence is CASSIKGTGGAGQPQHF. CDR3 sequence (DNA): TGTGCCAGTAGTATAAAGGGGACAGGGGGCGCGGGGCAGCCCCAGCATTTT.

The rearrangement joins TRBV5-4 to TRBJ2-5; 7 bases map to TRBD2. Germline V CDR1 and CDR2: SGHNT, YYREEE (reference sequence). V dropped 1 base and J dropped 2; count of bases not matched to a gene: 5. The CDR3 covers 15 residues. In DNA form, the CDR3 reads TGTGCCAGCAGCTTGACGGGAGGCCTACAAGAGACCCAGTACTTC. Its protein product is CASSLTGGLQETQYF.

This clonotype has a handful of counts. The chain couples TRBV28 to TRBJ2-2; D is undetermined. Trimming left V 2 bases short and J 1 base short, with 5 bases between. The CDR3 extends over 14 amino acids. CDR1 and CDR2 from the germline V gene are MDHEN and SYDVKM. Here the CDR3 reads CASSLNWNTGELFF. In DNA form, the CDR3 reads TGTGCCAGCAGTTTAAACTGGAACACCGGGGAGCTGTTTTTT.

This clonotype was seen ten or more times. J is TRBJ2-1 and V is TRBV27; either TRBD1 or TRBD2 may supply D (5 bases each). CDR1 and CDR2 (germline): MNHEY, SMNVEV (reference sequence). V was clipped by 4 bases and J by 6 bases, with 13 bases between them. CDR3 length: 14 residues. The DNA for the CDR3 is TGTGCCAGCAGTTCGAGGGGTTTGGGCAATGAGCAGTTCTTC. This translates into CASSSRGLGNEQFF.

The sample holds a few counts of this clonotype. This sequence joins TRBV14 and TRBJ2-5, with D tentatively TRBD2 (5 bases). Germline V lookup: CDR1 SGHDN, CDR2 FVKESK. Trimming left V 2 bases short and J 6 bases short, with 7 bases between. The length of the CDR3 is 12 residues. The CDR3 DNA sequence: TGTGCCAGCAGCCAATCGGGGAAGACCCAGTACTTC. This encodes CASSQSGKTQYF.

The chain links TRBV20-1 to TRBJ2-6; the match to TRBD2 covers 8 bases. CDR3 length equals 15 residues. Germline V gene data show CDR1 as DFQATT and CDR2 as SNEGSKA (reference sequence). The V and J ends lost 3 bases and 2 bases, in that order; junction bases with no gene match: 3. This CDR3 reads CSARSAGAGANVLTF. The CDR3 nucleotides read TGCAGTGCTAGGTCAGCGGGAGCTGGGGCCAACGTCCTGACTTTC.

This clonotype has ten or more counts. This chain uses TRBV7-2 with TRBJ2-2; no definite D call. The CDR3 runs to 16 residues. The germline CDR1 and CDR2 sequences are SGHTA and FQGNSA. Trimming pared 5 bases from V and 4 bases from J, leaving 17 bases between. The CDR3 sequence is CASSPQVTVLTGELFF. CDR3 nucleotides: TGTGCCAGCAGCCCCCAAGTAACAGTTCTCACCGGGGAGCTGTTTTTT.

In this sample, this clonotype turned up many times. The chain uses TRBV28 and TRBJ2-7; D is ambiguous. This CDR3 is 14 amino acids long. Trimming cost V 3 bases and J 6 bases, with 15 bases left between them. Looked up from germline, CDR1 is MDHEN and CDR2 is SYDVKM. CDR3 sequence reads: CASSFPAIGGEQYF. The CDR3 DNA is TGTGCCAGCAGTTTCCCCGCCATTGGTGGCGAGCAGTACTTC.

V is TRBV12-3 or TRBV12-4 and J is TRBJ1-2, with 7 nucleotides matching TRBD1. J was trimmed by 4 bases and V by 7 bases; bases with no gene match: 6. This CDR3 comprises 13 residues. The CDR3 coding sequence is TGTGCCAGCAAGGAGGGGGCCGGCTATGGCTACACCTTC. Translated, it gives CASKEGAGYGYTF.

This clonotype was detected a few times. The chain combines TRBV7-9 with TRBJ1-1, with TRBD1 matching 12 bases. J was trimmed by 5 bases and V by 5 bases; bases with no gene match: 6. The CDR3 runs 15 residues. Per germline, CDR1 SEHNR and CDR2 FQNEAQ (reference sequence). This CDR3 is CASSPRDRGHTEAFF. CDR3 DNA: TGTGCCAGCAGCCCCCGGGACAGGGGGCATACTGAAGCTTTCTTT.

Many counts were recorded for this clonotype. This rearrangement joins TRBV28 to TRBJ2-7, with a tentative D call TRBD1 (5 bases). CDR1 and CDR2 (germline): MDHEN, SYDVKM. Trimming left V 5 bases short and J 8 bases short, with 16 bases between. The CDR3 extends over 13 amino acids. The CDR3 protein is CASSGQALRKQYF. For the CDR3, the DNA is TGTGCCAGCAGTGGACAAGCTTTACGGAAGCAGTACTTC.

This clonotype came up a few times. V and J are TRBV19 and TRBJ1-1; D is undetermined. CDR1 is LNHDA, CDR2 SQIVND, per germline (reference sequence). V lost 5 bases and J lost 4, with 23 bases in between. The CDR3 has 17 residues. Here the CDR3 reads CASSSSYLGRRGTEAFF. The CDR3 bases are TGTGCCAGTAGTTCCTCATACCTTGGTCGCCGGGGCACTGAAGCTTTCTTT.

J is TRBJ2-5 and V is TRBV11-3; D assignment may be TRBD1 or TRBD2 (5 bases each). V was cut by 3 bases and J by 5 bases, with 16 bases left in between. The CDR3 length is 15 residues. Germline V lookup: CDR1 SGHNT, CDR2 YENEEA. The CDR3 here is CASSLGDHPRETQYF. The DNA of the CDR3 is TGTGCCAGCAGCTTGGGGGACCACCCCCGGGAGACCCAGTACTTC.

The genes are TRBV19 and TRBJ1-5, with D unresolved. Germline lookup yields CDR1 LNHDA and CDR2 SQIVND (reference sequence). The CDR3 runs 13 residues. The V and J ends lost 3 bases and 7 bases respectively, with 10 bases between them. CDR3 coding DNA: TGTGCCAGTAGTATCGAGGTCATCCAGCCCCAGCATTTT. Its translation: CASSIEVIQPQHF. The complete variable domain, with remaining parts taken from reference TRBV19 and TRBJ1-5, reads DGGITQSPKYLFRKEGQNVTLSCEQNLNHDAMYWYRQDPGQGLRLIYYSQIVNDFQKGDIAEGYSVSREKKESFPLTVTSAQKNPTAFYLCASSIEVIQPQHFGDGTRLSIL.

This chain joins TRBV20-1 and TRBJ2-3, with D unclear. From germline, CDR1 is DFQATT and CDR2 SNEGSKA (reference sequence). The CDR3 is 12 residues long. Trimming pared 2 bases from V and 7 bases from J, leaving 10 bases between. CDR3 nucleotides: TGCAGTGCTAGATGGTTTTCGAATACGCAGTATTTT. This codes for CSARWFSNTQYF.

CDR3 loop: CASSPTSGEGSYNEQFF. DNA of the CDR3: TGTGCCAGCAGCCCGACTAGCGGGGAGGGCTCCTACAATGAGCAGTTCTTC. The rearrangement uses TRBV6-1 and TRBJ2-1; 11 nucleotides match TRBD2. Germline CDR1 and CDR2: MNHNS and SASEGT. V lost 6 bases, J lost 0 bases, and 7 bases stayed unmatched. This CDR3 spans 17 amino acids.

This clonotype was counted at least ten times. The chain links TRBV5-1 to TRBJ2-7, with TRBD2 matching over 9 bases. From germline, CDR1 is SGHRS and CDR2 YFSETQ. V was pared by 4 bases and J by 3 bases, with 8 bases of the junction left unmatched. This CDR3 is 15 amino acids long. CDR3 region: CASSHSGSSSYEQYF. DNA of the CDR3: TGCGCCAGCAGCCATAGCGGGAGCTCCAGCTACGAGCAGTACTTC. Combining the CDR3 with reference TRBV5-1 and TRBJ2-7 gives the whole variable domain KAGVTQTPRYLIKTRGQQVTLSCSPISGHRSVSWYQQTPGQGLQFLFEYFSETQRNKGNFPGRFSGRQFSNSRSEMNVSTLELGDSALYLCASSHSGSSSYEQYFGPGTRLTVT.

This clonotype was seen a few times. The V and J genes are TRBV19 and TRBJ1-5; D is unclear. The germline V gene encodes CDR1 LNHDA and CDR2 SQIVND (reference sequence). CDR3 length equals 14 residues. V was clipped by 4 bases and J by 2 bases, with 9 bases between them. The CDR3 reads CASSKIRGNQPQHF. For the CDR3, the DNA is TGTGCCAGTAGTAAAATCCGCGGCAATCAGCCCCAGCATTTT. Full variable domain (rest looked up from reference TRBV19 and TRBJ1-5): DGGITQSPKYLFRKEGQNVTLSCEQNLNHDAMYWYRQDPGQGLRLIYYSQIVNDFQKGDIAEGYSVSREKKESFPLTVTSAQKNPTAFYLCASSKIRGNQPQHFGDGTRLSIL.

The chain combines TRBV20-1 with TRBJ2-2; D unclear. V lost 0 bases to trimming and J lost 5 bases, with 16 bases between them. The CDR3 contains 16 residues. The germline CDR1 and CDR2 sequences are DFQATT and SNEGSKA (reference sequence). The CDR3 nucleotides are TGCAGTGCTAGAGATCCAAGCCGTGGGTTTACCGGGGAGCTGTTTTTT. Protein sequence: CSARDPSRGFTGELFF.

The sample holds a few counts of this clonotype. The chain is built from TRBV20-1 and TRBJ2-2; 9 nucleotides align to TRBD2. This CDR3 is 15 amino acids long. Germline V gene sequence: CDR1 DFQATT, CDR2 SNEGSKA (reference sequence). The trim removed 6 bases at V and 1 base at J, leaving 6 bases unmatched. The CDR3 nucleotides are TGCAGTGCGCAGGGACTAGCAGTGAACACCGGGGAGCTGTTTTTT. Encoded protein: CSAQGLAVNTGELFF.

In its sample, this clonotype was seen many times. The chain couples TRBV12-3 or TRBV12-4 to TRBJ1-1, with unresolved D. The CDR3 loop spans 14 amino acids. V was shortened by 6 bases and J by 1 base, with 12 bases between the two germline ends. The DNA for the CDR3 is TGTGCCAGCAGCCTCATGGTGGGGAACACTGAAGCTTTCTTT. Its translation: CASSLMVGNTEAFF.